This is a list of T cell receptor beta chains from one sample in a study of cytomegalovirus exposure and HLA in healthy donors. The assay was immunoSEQ multiplex PCR, and TCRdb's table has in-frame clones only and misses some. Found here are a few hundred thousand clones, around two thirds of them singletons; the top ten hold 2% to 2.5%. Sample: PBMCs. These receptors were obtained from a female donor in good health and CMV-seronegative. Both conserved end residues are part of each CDR3. A D gene is named only where the DNA matches it firmly. The size entry is marked missing in some rows and otherwise reads once, few, many or a size class.

TRBJ2-7 | TRBV15 | NA | NA | TGTGCCACCAGCAGAGGAGTAATTAAAGACTACGAGCAGTACTTC | CATSRGVIKDYEQYF
TRBJ2-3 | TRBV5-4 | NA | TRBD2 | TGTGCCAGCAGCTTGATCCCAGGACTAGCGGGCACAGATACGCAGTATTTT | CASSLIPGLAGTDTQYF
TRBJ1-1 | TRBV6-5 | NA | TRBD1 | TGTGCCAGCAGTTACTCGTCAGGGGGAGATGAAGCTTTCTTT | CASSYSSGGDEAFF
TRBJ2-7 | TRBV6-1 | NA | TRBD2 | TGTGCCAGCAGCGGGACTAGCGACTCCTACGAGCAGTACTTC | CASSGTSDSYEQYF
TRBJ2-7 | TRBV9 | NA | NA | TGTGCCAGCAGCGTAGGTGTGGACTACGAGCAGTACTTC | CASSVGVDYEQYF
TRBJ2-3 | TRBV19 | NA | TRBD2 | TGTGCCAGTAGTCCAGGGACTAGCGGCCTCTTCACAGATACGCAGTATTTT | CASSPGTSGLFTDTQYF
TRBJ2-7 | TRBV11-1 | few | NA | TGTGCCAGCAGCTCTAGGACAGGGAGGGCCTACGAGCAGTACTTC | CASSSRTGRAYEQYF
TRBJ2-7 | TRBV29-1 | NA | TRBD1 | TGCAGCGCTAGCAGGGGGCTCACCTACGAGCAGTACTTC | CSASRGLTYEQYF
TRBJ2-3 | TRBV2 | NA | TRBD2 | TGTGCCAGCAGTGCTCGGGAGGGACTGGGCACAGATACGCAGTATTTT | CASSAREGLGTDTQYF
TRBJ1-1 | TRBV28 | NA | NA | TGTGCCAGCAGTCCCAGGGGCAGGACTGAAGCTTTCTTT | CASSPRGRTEAFF
TRBJ2-7 | TRBV11-3 | few | TRBD2 | TGTGCCAGCAGCGTAACTAGCGCCTACGAGCAGTACTTC | CASSVTSAYEQYF
TRBJ1-2 | TRBV13 | NA | TRBD1 | TGTGCCAGCAGCCCAGCCCGCCGGACAGGGAATGCCCTTAACTATGGCTACACCTTC | CASSPARRTGNALNYGYTF
TRBJ2-2 | TRBV29-1 | NA | TRBD2 | TGCAGCGGGGGACTAGCGGGGGGGGACACCGGGGAGCTGTTTTTT | CSGGLAGGDTGELFF
TRBJ2-7 | TRBV27 | NA | NA | TGTGCCAGCAGTGGCCTCGGAGGCCGCGAGCAGTACTTC | CASSGLGGREQYF
TRBJ2-7 | TRBV7-9 | NA | TRBD2 | TGTGCCAGCAGCTTACCTAGCGGCTACGAGCAGTACTTC | CASSLPSGYEQYF
TRBJ2-7 | TRBV10-2 | NA | NA | TGCGCCAGCAGTGTCGTGACAGACTCCTACGAGCAGTACTTC | CASSVVTDSYEQYF
TRBJ2-5 | TRBV29-1 | NA | NA | TGCAGCTCAAACAGGGAGCGAGAGACCCAGTACTTC | CSSNRERETQYF
TRBJ2-1 | TRBV2 | NA | NA | TGTGCCAGCAGATCCGGACTGTACAATGAGCAGTTCTTC | CASRSGLYNEQFF
TRBJ1-5 | TRBV6-6 | NA | TRBD1 | TGTGCCAGCAGTTACGCGTCCGGGACAGGCACCCAGCCCCAGCATTTT | CASSYASGTGTQPQHF
TRBJ2-3 | TRBV6-1 | NA | TRBD2 | TGTGCCAGCAGTGAGTCAGCGGGAGGGTCAGATACGCAGTATTTT | CASSESAGGSDTQYF
TRBJ1-1 | TRBV30 | few | NA | TGTGCCTGGAGTGGACAGGTGAACACTGAAGCTTTCTTT | CAWSGQVNTEAFF